Below, one T cell receptor beta chain is given with its context. In its sample, this clonotype was seen a few times. Its cognate antigen has yet to be identified. No qualities accompany the bases; no much larger clone lies one base away. Trimming costs V 0 bases and J 2 bases, and their ends lie 10 bases apart. Measured from the cysteine to the phenylalanine, the CDR3 is 15 residues long. The sequence is cut down to CDR3 DNA, 45 bases in frame from base 1. CDR1 and CDR2 are drawn from the germline V gene: MGHRA, YSYEKL. These reads were obtained on an Illumina HiSeq 2500. TCR beta libraries were prepared by quantitative 5'-RACE with molecular barcodes. Per the original workflow: To identify disease-linked TCR variants, a new computational method was used, one built on a probabilistic model of VDJ rearrangement. The public reads were quality trimmed at Q25 with fastp and then assembled into clones with MiXCR by TCRdb, keeping productive beta chains. Each entry is one CDR3 protein sequence, shown with its most common DNA and genes. The V and J calls, along with clone size, are taken from TCRdb and not from the paper's own processing. This sample lists about 360,000 distinct CDR3 sequences; 20% to 25% were detected once. The ten largest clones add up to 10% to 15% of the sample.

The data originate from a study of CD8 T cells in ankylosing spondylitis (dated by TCRdb to about 2017). Concerning the study at large: The study set out to find disease-linked TCR variants by profiling T cell receptor beta repertoires in ankylosing spondylitis patients and healthy donors. Samples of peripheral blood were taken, and for ankylosing spondylitis patients, synovial fluid was collected as well. In total, the full study cohort was made up of roughly 110 healthy donors and about two dozen ankylosing spondylitis patients.

What the work shows at the level of the full study, not this receptor alone: A CD8+ phenotype was shown by the disease-linked clones, which were found at relatively low frequencies in peripheral blood. Blood from ankylosing spondylitis patients appeared to be characterized by a TCR beta motif composed of roughly 8 highly homologous amino acid variants. The disease-linked clones were reported as significantly enriched in matched synovial fluid samples from ankylosing spondylitis patients. Some TCR beta motif variants had previously been reported in synovial fluid and blood of reactive arthritis patients, which suggested common disease-initiation mechanisms.

This TCR was sampled from a male donor with ankylosing spondylitis or in good health (not recorded which). Sequencing was done on a sample of blood, either unsorted or a sorted T cell fraction (not recorded which). Rearrangement joined TRBV4-1 to TRBJ2-5; TRBD1 is possibly the D segment (5 matching bases). At the DNA level, the sequence is TGCGCCAGCAGCCAAGATAGGGGCAAGCAAGAGACCCAGTACTTC. It specifies CASSQDRGKQETQYF.